This T cell receptor (beta chain) was recovered during a study of shared clonotypes between healthy human individuals. Turning to the study itself: A few men and a couple of women, aged 18 to 49, were donors.

Trimming at V came to 1 base and at J to 3 bases, leaving 0 bases not matched to a gene. The CDR3 sequence is 16 residues long. Germline CDR1 LNHNV, CDR2 YYDKDF (reference sequence). Clones were sequenced by immunoSEQ multiplex PCR, and TCRdb holds only the in-frame ones, with some missing. Of 2 million or so clones in the sample, over 85% were seen once. Study results and limitations: Only blood was sampled, and tissue TCR repertoires likely differ from blood ones.

In the case of this clone: Its target is unknown.

Sequencing used naive CD4+ T cells sorted from blood. Subset specified: CD45RA+ positively selected. The chain uses TRBV15 and TRBJ2-2, with TRBD2 identical over 12 bases. The sequence was obtained from a man between 18 and 35 years old in good health. The CDR3 sequence is CATSRGLAGDTGELFF. Here the CDR3 DNA reads TGTGCCACCAGCAGAGGACTAGCGGGGGACACCGGGGAGCTGTTTTTT.